What follows are 7 T cell receptor beta chains derived from one specimen sequenced in a study of blood T cell repertoires in COVID-19 (dated by TCRdb to between 2020 and 2021). The protocol used for the library was the immunoSEQ multiplex PCR assay. TCRdb's version of the immuneACCESS table is confined to in-frame rearrangements and falls short of the full clone set. An unresolved V gene accounts for under half of the shortfall where checked; the remainder is of unknown origin. This sample is represented by about 55,000 clones; about 80% of them were singletons. The top ten hold 11% to 15% of the sample. The material sequenced was peripheral blood. These receptors all stem from a human donor in a cohort sampled during active COVID-19.

CDR3 region: CSASWLATKRWGANEQFF. The CDR3 nucleotides are TGCAGTGCTAGTTGGCTAGCCACGAAGAGATGGGGTGCCAATGAGCAGTTCTTC. The chain joins TRBV20-1 to TRBJ2-1, with D perhaps matching TRBD2 (5 bases). The CDR3 length is 18 residues. Trimming shortened V by 3 bases and J by 6 bases, and 27 bases separated the two germline ends. Germline assignment: CDR1 DFQATT and CDR2 SNEGSKA (reference sequence).

The chain combines TRBV6-5 with TRBJ1-1; D is unresolved. Germline-derived CDR1 and CDR2 are MNHEY and SVGAGI. The CDR3 extends over 14 amino acids. V gave up 6 bases and J gave up 5 bases, with 16 bases separating them. The CDR3 DNA is TGTGCCAGCAGCACAAGCCGGGGTCAGACTGAAGCTTTCTTT. Amino acid sequence: CASSTSRGQTEAFF.

V usage is TRBV5-1 and J usage is TRBJ2-3, with TRBD2 matching 8 bases. The ends lost 1 base at V and 1 base at J; junction bases unmatched: 5. Germline V gene sequence: CDR1 SGHRS, CDR2 YFSETQ. The CDR3 runs to 16 residues. CDR3 sequence (DNA): TGCGCCAGCAGCTTGCCGGGAGGGGCTGGCACAGATACGCAGTATTTT. Translation: CASSLPGGAGTDTQYF.

V usage is TRBV7-3 and J usage is TRBJ1-3; D ambiguous. Germline V gene sequence: CDR1 SGHTA, CDR2 FQGTGA. The CDR3 has 17 residues. Trimming removed 0 bases at V and 0 bases at J, with 12 bases between. CDR3: CASSLTAGRSSGNTIYF. The CDR3 nucleotides are TGTGCCAGCAGCTTAACCGCTGGCCGGAGCTCTGGAAACACCATATATTTT.

This rearrangement joins TRBV7-7 to TRBJ2-3; no firm D call. CDR3 length equals 15 residues. CDR1 SSHAT and CDR2 FNYEAQ come from the germline V gene (reference sequence). Trimming took off 2 bases at V and 2 bases at J, with 11 bases between the two ends. CDR3 in DNA: TGTGCCAGCAGCTTATCACTCAAATACACAGATACGCAGTATTTT. This encodes CASSLSLKYTDTQYF.

This clone was observed a handful of times. V gene TRBV7-9 combines with J gene TRBJ2-1, with 9 bases identical to TRBD2. Germline CDR1 is SEHNR and CDR2 is FQNEAQ (reference sequence). V shed 5 bases and J 9 bases; nucleotides not matched to a gene: 11. The CDR3 runs to 15 residues. CDR3 in DNA: TGTGCCAGCAGCCCTGAGGCGGGAGGGCCGGCTGAGCAGTTCTTC. It yields the protein CASSPEAGGPAEQFF.

J is TRBJ2-5 and V is TRBV5-4, with TRBD2 matching over 8 bases. Trimming took 4 bases from V and 5 from J; bases not matched to a gene: 7. In germline, CDR1 is SGHNT, CDR2 YYREEE (reference sequence). CDR3 size: 14 residues. This CDR3 reads CASSGTSMMETQYF. The CDR3 region has the DNA TGTGCCAGCAGCGGGACTAGTATGATGGAGACCCAGTACTTC.